The 5 T cell receptor beta chains below come from one sample, sequenced in a study of T cell responses to AZD1222 COVID-19 vaccine (dated by TCRdb to the early 2020s). The library came from the immunoSEQ multiplex PCR assay. The table comes from immuneACCESS by way of TCRdb, which keeps in-frame sequences with V and J called. Part of the clones is missing from these tables; in studies checked, under half for an unresolved V gene and the rest for unknown reasons. A total of some 150,000 clones appear in this sample, less than 95% of them only once. The ten largest make up roughly 1.2% of the sample. This specimen's time point label, interpreted: baseline before first vaccination. This sample comprised peripheral blood, obtained on day 0 of AZD1222 vaccination. These TCRs come from an adult in good health.

The chain recombines TRBV28 with TRBJ1-2, with D unclear. V was shortened by 4 bases and J by 2 bases, with 5 bases between the two germline ends. Germline V gives CDR1 MDHEN, CDR2 SYDVKM. The CDR3 sequence is 12 residues long. The CDR3 DNA sequence: TGTGCCAGCAGTTCACTGAACTATGGCTACACCTTC. Translated, it gives CASSSLNYGYTF.

This clone came up once. This sequence joins TRBV27 and TRBJ1-6; 7 positions match TRBD1. The CDR3 sequence is 15 residues long. The junction had 7 bases not matched to a gene; V was cut back by 5 bases and J by 6 bases. The V gene's germline CDR1 is MNHEY and CDR2 SMNVEV (reference sequence). The CDR3 region has the DNA TGTGCCAGCAGTCCCCGGGACAGTGGTAATTCACCCCTCCACTTT. It translates to CASSPRDSGNSPLHF.

The rearrangement joins TRBV10-3 to TRBJ2-1; 9 nucleotides align to TRBD2. V lost 2 bases, J lost 7 bases, and 6 bases stayed unmatched. The CDR3 runs to 15 residues. CDR1 ENHRY and CDR2 SYGVKD come from the germline V gene. Here the CDR3 reads CAISEKAGGPNEQFF. The DNA for the CDR3 is TGTGCCATCAGTGAGAAAGCGGGGGGTCCGAATGAGCAGTTCTTC.

This clone appeared a single time. V is TRBV28 and J is TRBJ1-6, with a weak D call TRBD1 (6 bases). Trimming took off 6 bases at V and 6 bases at J, with 15 bases between the two ends. The germline V gene encodes CDR1 MDHEN and CDR2 SYDVKM. The CDR3 length is 15 residues. DNA of the CDR3: TGTGCCAGCAGCTCGGGAGGGGGGTTTAATTCACCCCTCCACTTT. It specifies CASSSGGGFNSPLHF.

This clone was counted once. The chain has TRBV18 and TRBJ2-5; D is perhaps TRBD1 or TRBD2 (6 bases each). This CDR3 is 15 amino acids long. The V end was cut by 3 bases, the J end by 4 bases, with 15 bases between. The germline CDR1 and CDR2 sequences are KGHSH and LQKENI. The CDR3 reads CASSPPGGGGETQYF. Here the CDR3 DNA reads TGTGCCAGCTCACCTCCCGGAGGGGGAGGAGAGACCCAGTACTTC.